A single sample is the source of the 24 T cell receptor beta chains below, sequenced in a study of molecular identifiers for immune sequencing clone quantification. TCRdb recomputed calls from the PCR reads with MiXCR, one row per CDR3 protein. This table has 90,000 or so distinct CDR3 sequences, roughly 23% appearing once. The sequenced sample consisted of naive CD8+ T cells from blood, with Jurkat cell RNA spiked in. The subset denotes: FACS-sorted CD8+CD4-CCR7+CD45RA+ naive T cells. The receptors were sampled from a human donor in good health. Some libraries in this study had Jurkat cell RNA spiked in.

This clonotype was picked up a small number of times. The chain couples TRBV13 to TRBJ2-5; weak D call: TRBD1 (6 bases). Germline lookup yields CDR1 PRHDT and CDR2 FYEKMQ (reference sequence). The CDR3 sequence is 13 residues long. Trimming took 4 bases from V and 3 from J, leaving 9 bases between them. CDR3 nucleotide sequence: TGTGCCAGCAGCTGGGGACAAGAAGAGACCCAGTACTTC. It yields the protein CASSWGQEETQYF. The complete variable domain, with remaining parts taken from reference TRBV13 and TRBJ2-5, reads AAGVIQSPRHLIKEKRETATLKCYPIPRHDTVYWYQQGPGQDPQFLISFYEKMQSDKGSIPDRFSAQQFSDYHSELNMSSLELGDSALYFCASSWGQEETQYFGPGTRLLVL.

This clonotype was seen only a few times. At one end the junction does not follow the germline gene, possibly because of a read error. J is TRBJ2-7 and V is TRBV30; D may be TRBD2 (6 bases). Germline V gene data show CDR1 as GTSNPN and CDR2 as SVGIG (reference sequence). The length of the CDR3 is 13 residues. The CDR3 DNA is TGTGCCTGGGGTGTAGGTACTAGCAGCGAGCAGTACTTC. This translates into CAWGVGTSSEQYF.

The chain couples TRBV27 to TRBJ2-7, with 8 bases fitting TRBD1. CDR1 MNHEY and CDR2 SMNVEV come from the germline V gene (reference sequence). Losses at the gene ends were 5 bases for V and 6 bases for J; bases not matched to a gene: 3. The CDR3 is made up of 12 amino acids. The CDR3 loop is CASSRTGSEQYF. The CDR3 bases are TGTGCCAGCAGTCGGACAGGGAGCGAGCAGTACTTC.

With regard to this clonotype: A single base separates this from a much larger clone, so it may be a read error. V is TRBV6-5 and J is TRBJ2-7; 10 bases align to TRBD1. This CDR3 is built from 16 residues. Per germline, CDR1 MNHEY and CDR2 SVGAGI. The CDR3 here is CASRYSRQGAVYEQYF. For the CDR3, the DNA is TGTGCCAGCCGTTACTCTCGACAGGGGGCTGTCTACGAGCAGTACTTC.

There are many counts of this clonotype. The chain employs TRBV20-1 and TRBJ2-7; a possible D gene is TRBD2 (6 bases). The CDR3 has 16 residues. Germline V gene lookup returns CDR1 DFQATT and CDR2 SNEGSKA (reference sequence). V lost 5 bases and J lost 4, with 24 bases in between. This CDR3 reads CSAPQPQRAKAYEQYF. The CDR3 bases are TGCAGTGCTCCCCAGCCCCAGCGGGCCAAAGCGTACGAGCAGTACTTC.

This clonotype came up a few times. This rearrangement joins TRBV5-6 to TRBJ2-7; D gene ambiguous. V lost 2 bases and J lost 2, with 8 bases in between. Germline V gives CDR1 SGHDT, CDR2 YYEEEE. The CDR3 has 13 amino acids. The CDR3 here is CASSFPDPYEQYF. CDR3 bases: TGTGCCAGCAGCTTTCCCGACCCCTACGAGCAGTACTTC.

The table lists this clonotype with a few counts. This rearrangement joins TRBV6-2 or TRBV6-3 to TRBJ2-7, with D possibly TRBD2 on 5 matching bases. Germline CDR1 is MNHEY and CDR2 is SVGEGT. This CDR3 region has 15 residues. V was trimmed by 2 bases and J by 5 bases, leaving 16 bases between them. The CDR3 region has the DNA TGTGCCAGCAGTTACCCCGGGAAGGCAGTAAACGAGCAGTACTTC. Translated: CASSYPGKAVNEQYF.

Concerning this clonotype: Being one base from a much bigger clone, this may be a read error. The chain uses TRBV10-2 and TRBJ2-3, with D unresolved. This CDR3 comprises 14 residues. Trimming removed 3 bases from V and 8 bases from J, with 15 bases in between. Germline V CDR1 and CDR2: WSHSY, SAAADI. CDR3: CASSEASISGTQYF. The DNA of the CDR3 is TGCGCCAGCAGTGAAGCTAGTATTAGTGGTACGCAGTATTTT.

This clonotype has only a few counts. V gene TRBV19 combines with J gene TRBJ2-2; 9 nucleotides line up with TRBD1. The length of the CDR3 is 16 residues. Trimming took 4 bases from V and 3 from J; bases not matched to a gene: 6. Germline V gene data show CDR1 as LNHDA and CDR2 as SQIVND (reference sequence). CDR3 loop: CASSNTRTGDTGELFF. The CDR3 DNA reads TGTGCCAGTAGTAACACACGGACAGGGGACACCGGGGAGCTGTTTTTT. The whole variable domain, remainder taken from reference TRBV19 and TRBJ2-2, is DGGITQSPKYLFRKEGQNVTLSCEQNLNHDAMYWYRQDPGQGLRLIYYSQIVNDFQKGDIAEGYSVSREKKESFPLTVTSAQKNPTAFYLCASSNTRTGDTGELFFGEGSRLTVL.

This clonotype was picked up many times. CDR3: CASSRWGTEAFF. The DNA for the CDR3 is TGTGCCAGCAGCCGATGGGGCACTGAAGCTTTCTTT. The chain joins TRBV13 to TRBJ1-1, with unresolved D. Trimming removed 5 bases at V and 4 bases at J, with 8 bases between. The CDR3 contains 12 residues. Germline CDR1 PRHDT, CDR2 FYEKMQ (reference sequence).

This rearrangement joins TRBV4-1 to TRBJ1-5, with D unclear. V lost 3 bases, J lost 7 bases, and 13 bases lay in between. This CDR3 comprises 14 residues. The V gene's germline CDR1 is MGHRA and CDR2 YSYEKL. The CDR3 sequence is CASSQGNWVQPQHF. CDR3 nucleotide sequence: TGCGCCAGCAGCCAGGGCAATTGGGTGCAGCCCCAGCATTTT.

As regards this clonotype: This may be a read error, as it is one base from a much larger clone. The chain couples TRBV2 to TRBJ1-2, with TRBD1 matching over 10 bases. The CDR3 runs to 14 residues. Germline V gene data show CDR1 as SNHLY and CDR2 as FYNNEI. DNA of the CDR3: TGTGCCAGGACCCTCGGGACAGGGGCCTATGGCCACACCTTC. It codes for CARTLGTGAYGHTF.

This clonotype was seen a handful of times. This chain connects TRBV28 to TRBJ2-7, with D perhaps matching TRBD1 (6 bases). Germline V gene lookup returns CDR1 MDHEN and CDR2 SYDVKM. V lost 5 bases and J 3 bases, leaving 14 bases between the germline ends. The length of the CDR3 is 14 residues. The CDR3, as DNA: TGTGCCAGCAGTGTAGCCGGGACATTCTACGAGCAGTACTTC. Translated: CASSVAGTFYEQYF.

V gene TRBV24-1 combines with J gene TRBJ2-7, with D possibly matching TRBD2 (6 bases). Germline lookup yields CDR1 KGHDR and CDR2 SFDVKD. Trimming removed 3 bases at V and 6 bases at J, with 11 bases between. This CDR3 has 13 residues. The CDR3 sequence: CATSDTGASEQYF. The DNA of the CDR3 is TGTGCCACCAGTGATACGGGAGCTAGCGAGCAGTACTTC.

There are many counts of this clonotype. The rearrangement joins TRBV6-5 to TRBJ2-3, with D perhaps being TRBD1 or TRBD2 (5 bases each). The CDR3 totals 14 residues. Trimming cost V 4 bases and J 4 bases, with 12 bases left between them. The germline gives CDR1 MNHEY, CDR2 SVGAGI. In nucleotides, the CDR3 is TGTGCCAGCAGTTCAATGCAGGGAGCAGATACGCAGTATTTT. This sequence encodes CASSSMQGADTQYF.

To note about this clonotype: A much larger clone differs from this one at a single base, so this may be a read error. V is TRBV25-1 and J is TRBJ1-2; 7 nucleotides align to TRBD1. This CDR3 spans 13 amino acids. Germline values: CDR1 MGHDK, CDR2 SYGVNS. Here the CDR3 DNA reads TGTGCCGGCAGTCGCGCCGGGACAGACGGCTACACCTTC. This sequence encodes CAGSRAGTDGYTF.

The chain employs TRBV27 and TRBJ2-3, with D hard to call. Germline V gives CDR1 MNHEY, CDR2 SMNVEV (reference sequence). The CDR3 sequence is 15 residues long. Trimming took 2 bases from V and 1 from J, leaving 10 bases between them. CDR3 in DNA: TGTGCCAGCAGTTTAGTGGAGAGCCGCACAGATACGCAGTATTTT. This encodes CASSLVESRTDTQYF.

The CDR3 region has the DNA TGTGCCAGCAGCTTGCTGTCTTCGGACTACGGGTCAGCTACGCAGTATTTT. This codes for CASSLLSSDYGSATQYF. The J gene is TRBJ2-3, the V gene TRBV11-1; tentatively, D is TRBD2 (6 bases). The V and J ends lost 3 bases and 8 bases respectively, with 24 bases between them. The CDR3 sequence is 17 residues long. CDR1 and CDR2 (germline): SGHAT, FQDESV (reference sequence). Filled out from reference TRBV11-1 and TRBJ2-3, the complete variable domain reads EAEVAQSPRYKITEKSQAVAFWCDPISGHATLYWYRQILGQGPELLVQFQDESVVDDSQLPKDRFSAERLKGVDSTLKIQPAELGDSAMYLCASSLLSSDYGSATQYFGPGTRLTVL.

This clonotype occurred many times. V is TRBV7-9 and J is TRBJ2-1, with D unresolved. The V end was cut by 6 bases, the J end by 9 bases, with 12 bases between. This CDR3 has 12 amino acids. Germline-derived CDR1 and CDR2 are SEHNR and FQNEAQ (reference sequence). The CDR3 region is CASRSSSTEQFF. DNA of the CDR3: TGTGCCAGCAGATCCTCTAGTACTGAGCAGTTCTTC.

Concerning this clonotype itself: A read error is possible here, since a much larger clone lies one base away. This chain links TRBV7-9 with TRBJ1-1; unclear D gene. The germline V gene has CDR1 SEHNR and CDR2 FQNEAQ (reference sequence). The CDR3 is 14 residues long. CDR3 bases: TGTGCCAGCAGCTTAGAGGGCATGGTGACTGTAGCTTTCTTT. It yields the protein CASSLEGMVTVAFF.

The chain carries TRBV19 and TRBJ2-1; TRBD2 matches 14 bases. Germline assignment: CDR1 LNHDA and CDR2 SQIVND (reference sequence). After removal of 3 bases from V and 7 bases from J, the junction contained 2 bases not matched to a gene. CDR3 length: 15 residues. This CDR3 is CASSMGTSGRNEQFF. The DNA of the CDR3 is TGTGCCAGTAGTATGGGGACTAGCGGGAGAAATGAGCAGTTCTTC.

The sample holds a few counts of this clonotype. V gene TRBV4-3 combines with J gene TRBJ2-7; 10 bases agree with TRBD2. The CDR3 is 17 residues long. Germline V gene data show CDR1 as LGHNA and CDR2 as YSLEER. V gave up 0 bases and J gave up 2 bases; unmatched junction bases: 7. The CDR3 bases are TGCGCCAGCAGCCAAGACAGAGGACTAGCGGCCACCTACGAGCAGTACTTC. Translation gives CASSQDRGLAATYEQYF.

This clonotype was counted many times. The J gene is TRBJ2-5, the V gene TRBV12-3 or TRBV12-4, with unresolved D. The ends were cut back, 3 bases at V and 1 base at J, with 9 bases in the middle. The CDR3 has 14 residues. The CDR3 sequence: CASSLRSVQETQYF. As DNA, the CDR3 is TGTGCCAGCAGTTTGAGGTCGGTCCAAGAGACCCAGTACTTC.

Of note for this clonotype: A single base separates this from a much larger clone, so it may be a read error. The CDR3 does not close with the conserved phenylalanine or tryptophan, likely indicating a read error. This sequence joins TRBV7-3 and TRBJ2-3; TRBD2 is a possible D gene (6 bases). In germline, CDR1 is SGHTA, CDR2 FQGTGA. The V and J ends lost 1 base and 1 base respectively, with 9 bases between them. The CDR3 totals 15 residues. The CDR3 here is CASSLIPGGTDTQYL. The CDR3 coding sequence is TGTGCCAGCAGCTTAATCCCGGGGGGCACAGATACGCAGTATCTT.